The 23 T cell receptor beta chains in this list originate from one sample, sequenced in a study of regulatory T cells in long-lasting Graves disease. As to time point: newly diagnosed GD, antithyroid drugs for less than 3 months. PBMCs provided the RNA from which the TCR library was made. Construction of the TCR beta libraries employed iRepertoire HTBI primers in conjunction with Arm-PCR of CDR3 regions. TCRdb ran MiXCR on the multiplex PCR reads and lists one entry per CDR3 protein. The sample records some 250,000 distinct CDR3 sequences, around 18% being singletons. The source material was peripheral blood mononuclear cells (PBMCs), sampled at new diagnosis, from a patient treated with antithyroid drugs. All receptors come from a female donor with Graves disease.

This sequence joins TRBV20-1 and TRBJ2-5, with 10 bases that match TRBD2. V shed 0 bases, J shed 4 bases, and the junction held 8 bases outside the gene matches. This CDR3 spans 16 amino acids. Per the germline V gene, CDR1 is DFQATT and CDR2 is SNEGSKA (reference sequence). The CDR3 region is CSARDRRAGGVETQYF. Here the CDR3 DNA reads TGCAGTGCTAGAGATAGGCGAGCGGGAGGGGTAGAGACCCAGTACTTC.

This clonotype was seen repeatedly, ten times or more. V is TRBV2 and J is TRBJ2-1, with D maybe TRBD1 (5 bases). The germline V gene has CDR1 SNHLY and CDR2 FYNNEI. The CDR3 loop spans 12 amino acids. The V end was cut by 6 bases, the J end by 6 bases, with 9 bases between. DNA of the CDR3: TGTGCCAGCAGCGTGGGGCGCAATGAGCAGTTCTTC. This translates into CASSVGRNEQFF. The full variable domain, with the rest looked up from reference TRBV2 and TRBJ2-1, is EPEVTQTPSHQVTQMGQEVILRCVPISNHLYFYWYRQILGQKVEFLVSFYNNEISEKSEIFDDQFSVERPDGSNFTLKIRSTKLEDSAMYFCASSVGRNEQFFGPGTRLTVL.

In its sample, this clonotype was seen many times. One junction end disagrees with the germline gene, perhaps due to a read error. The genes are TRBV6-4 and TRBJ2-7; 11 nucleotides align to TRBD1. This CDR3 region has 15 residues. Germline CDR1 reads MRHNA; CDR2 reads SNTAGT. The CDR3 nucleotides read TGTGCCAGCAGTTACTCCGGGACAGGGGGTTACGCGCAGTACTTC. Protein: CASSYSGTGGYAQYF.

Regarding this clonotype: This is likely an artifact of a read error, given a far larger clone one base away. V gene TRBV28 combines with J gene TRBJ1-1; 11 bases fit TRBD1. The CDR3 is made up of 14 amino acids. Trimming at V came to 6 bases and at J to 3 bases, leaving 3 bases not matched to a gene. Germline values: CDR1 MDHEN, CDR2 SYDVKM. The CDR3, as DNA: TGTGCCAGCAGGGGGGACAGGGGGTACACTGAAGCTTTCTTT. This gives the protein CASRGDRGYTEAFF.

This clonotype was recorded at least ten times. This chain connects TRBV28 to TRBJ2-3; D gene ambiguous. The CDR3 sequence is 12 residues long. The V end lost 2 bases, the J end lost 4 bases, and 4 bases lay between the germline ends. Germline V gives CDR1 MDHEN, CDR2 SYDVKM. CDR3 protein: CASSLLADTQYF. The CDR3 DNA is TGTGCCAGCAGTTTACTGGCAGATACGCAGTATTTT.

To note about this clonotype: The CDR3 end shows no conserved phenylalanine or tryptophan, and so a read error is likely. CDR3 in amino acids: CASSPRGGGSTDTQYS. The CDR3 nucleotides read TGTGCCAGCTCACCACGCGGAGGGGGGAGCACAGATACGCAGTATTCT. The rearrangement uses TRBV18 and TRBJ2-3; D assignment may be TRBD1 or TRBD2 (6 bases each). This CDR3 is 16 amino acids long. Germline V gene sequence: CDR1 KGHSH, CDR2 LQKENI. V dropped 1 base and J dropped 0 bases, with 11 bases sitting between them.

Here the CDR3 reads CASSEDSLAGEIGEQFF. CDR3 bases: TGTGCCAGCAGTGAAGACTCTCTAGCGGGAGAAATTGGTGAGCAGTTCTTC. The chain couples TRBV14 to TRBJ2-1, with 10 bases aligning to TRBD2. J was trimmed by 9 bases and V by 6 bases; bases with no gene match: 17. Germline V lookup: CDR1 SGHDN, CDR2 FVKESK. The length of the CDR3 is 17 residues.

This clonotype was seen a few times. The chain couples TRBV6-1 to TRBJ2-1; 8 bases fit TRBD2. Germline CDR1 is MNHNS and CDR2 is SASEGT. Trimming removed 10 bases from V and 7 bases from J; junction bases left unmatched: 9. The CDR3 loop spans 13 amino acids. DNA for the CDR3: TGTGCCACCGAGGGACTAGTTAAAAATGAGCAGTTCTTC. Encoded protein: CATEGLVKNEQFF.

This clonotype was picked up many times. The chain carries TRBV7-2 and TRBJ2-5; 10 bases align to TRBD2. The J segment lost 4 bases and the V segment lost 3 bases, leaving 5 bases of the junction unmatched. This CDR3 has 15 amino acids. The germline V gene encodes CDR1 SGHTA and CDR2 FQGNSA. For the CDR3, the DNA is TGTGCCAGCAGCTTCGGGACTAGCGTTGGAGAGACCCAGTACTTC. Amino acids: CASSFGTSVGETQYF.

Ten or more counts support this clonotype. The V call is TRBV2, the J call TRBJ2-6; D gene unclear. Germline CDR1 and CDR2: SNHLY and FYNNEI. The CDR3 totals 14 residues. Trimming stripped 7 bases from V and 0 bases from J, with 7 bases between. The CDR3 DNA reads as TGTGCCAGCATCCTATTCTCTGGGGCCAACGTCCTGACTTTC. Its protein is CASILFSGANVLTF.

V usage is TRBV10-3 and J usage is TRBJ2-3, with TRBD2 identical over 11 bases. Looked up from germline, CDR1 is ENHRY and CDR2 is SYGVKD. J was trimmed by 4 bases and V by 3 bases; bases with no gene match: 12. This CDR3 has 18 amino acids. DNA for the CDR3: TGTGCCATCAGTGATCCCAAAACTAGCGGGAGTCCCGCAGATACGCAGTATTTT. Translated: CAISDPKTSGSPADTQYF.

There are a few counts of this clonotype. The chain uses TRBV6-1 and TRBJ2-4; 13 nucleotides align to TRBD2. This CDR3 region has 17 residues. Germline V gene sequence: CDR1 MNHNS, CDR2 SASEGT. Trimming cost V 6 bases and J 0 bases; bases outside gene matches: 5. The CDR3 here is CASRGTSGTLAKNIQYF. CDR3 in DNA: TGTGCCAGCAGGGGGACTAGCGGGACCCTAGCCAAAAACATTCAGTACTTC.

This clonotype was seen at least ten times. V and J are TRBV2 and TRBJ1-2, with 7 nucleotides matching TRBD1. The CDR3 spans 12 residues. V gave up 5 bases and J gave up 8 bases; unmatched junction bases: 5. Germline V gene sequence: CDR1 SNHLY, CDR2 FYNNEI. CDR3 bases: TGTGCCAGCAGTTTTGACAGGGACGGCTACACCTTC. This sequence encodes CASSFDRDGYTF.

This clonotype was counted many times. The chain is built from TRBV11-2 and TRBJ1-1, with TRBD1 matching 8 bases. Unmatched junction bases numbered 17, after V lost 6 bases and J lost 5 bases. Germline V gene data show CDR1 as SGHAT and CDR2 as FQNNGV. The CDR3 runs 17 residues. CDR3 sequence (DNA): TGTGCCAGCAGTTTAACCGGGACAGGAGGGGGTCGGACTGAAGCTTTCTTT. This gives the protein CASSLTGTGGGRTEAFF.

The V and J genes are TRBV14 and TRBJ1-4, with a possible D match to TRBD1 (5 bases). This CDR3 region has 18 residues. Germline V CDR1 and CDR2: SGHDN, FVKESK. V was trimmed by 2 bases and J by 8 bases, leaving 24 bases between them. The CDR3 here is CASSQTQTALTAREKLFF. CDR3 nucleotides: TGTGCCAGCAGCCAAACCCAGACAGCCCTAACGGCAAGGGAAAAACTGTTTTTT.

This clonotype was seen repeatedly, ten times or more. This rearrangement joins TRBV7-9 to TRBJ2-7; D not resolved. This CDR3 comprises 14 residues. Germline lookup yields CDR1 SEHNR and CDR2 FQNEAQ (reference sequence). V gave up 6 bases and J gave up 2 bases, with 14 bases separating them. The CDR3 reads CASSYSGGAYEQYF. The CDR3 bases are TGTGCCAGCAGTTACTCAGGCGGCGCCTACGAGCAGTACTTC.

Details on this clonotype: The conserved final phenylalanine or tryptophan is absent from the CDR3, which likely points to a read error. The chain uses TRBV20-1 and TRBJ2-3; 10 nucleotides align to TRBD2. The V gene end was trimmed by 4 bases and the J gene end by 0 bases; junction bases not matched to a gene: 10. Germline V gene data show CDR1 as DFQATT and CDR2 as SNEGSKA (reference sequence). The CDR3 is 17 residues long. CDR3 sequence reads: CSATSGTSVSSTDTQYL. The CDR3 nucleotides are TGCAGTGCTACCTCCGGGACTAGCGTTTCTAGCACAGATACGCAGTATCTT.

This clonotype was seen ten or more times. The genes are TRBV12-3 or TRBV12-4 and TRBJ1-1; a weak D match, TRBD1 (5 bases). The CDR3 length is 14 residues. V lost 7 bases to trimming and J lost 5 bases, with 17 bases between them. The CDR3 sequence is CASTSNWGKTEAFF. Here the CDR3 DNA reads TGTGCCAGCACCTCAAACTGGGGGAAAACTGAAGCTTTCTTT.

This clonotype has ten or more counts. The V call is TRBV12-3 or TRBV12-4, the J call TRBJ1-1, with no clear D. The V gene lost 3 bases and the J gene lost 1 base, with 3 bases spanning the gap. The CDR3 is 12 amino acids. In DNA form, the CDR3 reads TGTGCCAGCAGTTTCCAGAACACTGAAGCTTTCTTT. This codes for CASSFQNTEAFF.

At least ten counts were recorded for this clonotype. This sequence joins TRBV30 and TRBJ2-6; a possible D gene is TRBD1 (6 bases). Germline CDR1 GTSNPN, CDR2 SVGIG (reference sequence). The ends were cut back, 1 base at V and 2 bases at J, with 9 bases in the middle. The CDR3 runs 15 residues. Here the CDR3 DNA reads TGTGCCTGGAGTGGAACAGGGCCTGGGGCCAACGTCCTGACTTTC. Its translation: CAWSGTGPGANVLTF. Based on the CDR3 plus reference TRBV30 and TRBJ2-6, the full variable domain is SQTIHQWPATLVQPVGSPLSLECTVEGTSNPNLYWYRQAAGRGLQLLFYSVGIGQISSEVPQNLSASRPQDRQFILSSKKLLLSDSGFYLCAWSGTGPGANVLTFGAGSRLTVL.

This clonotype was seen many times. V usage is TRBV11-2 and J usage is TRBJ2-7; D is ambiguous. The CDR3 length is 14 residues. Germline assignment: CDR1 SGHAT and CDR2 FQNNGV. Trimming removed 1 base from V and 4 bases from J, with 11 bases in between. This CDR3 is CASSLGPQFYEQYF. The CDR3 DNA is TGTGCCAGCAGCTTAGGCCCTCAATTTTACGAGCAGTACTTC.

This rearrangement joins TRBV7-3 to TRBJ2-7, with TRBD1 identical over 9 bases. Germline CDR1 reads SGHTA; CDR2 reads FQGTGA. The CDR3 sequence is 16 residues long. V gave up 1 base and J gave up 5 bases; unmatched junction bases: 9. The CDR3 region is CASSLKGGQGRDEQYF. Here the CDR3 DNA reads TGTGCCAGCAGCTTAAAGGGGGGACAGGGAAGAGACGAGCAGTACTTC.

The chain combines TRBV24-1 with TRBJ2-7; tentatively, D is TRBD2 (6 bases). Germline loops: CDR1 KGHDR, CDR2 SFDVKD. The CDR3 runs to 11 residues. Trimming took 9 bases from V and 5 from J, leaving 10 bases between them. The CDR3, as DNA: TGTGCCACCCGCGGGGACCACGAGCAGTACTTC. Translation: CATRGDHEQYF.